Reported below is one T cell receptor (beta chain). The record originates from a study of blood T cell repertoires in COVID-19. At the level of the study: Specimens from acute and convalescent COVID-19 originated in the United States, Italy and Spain.

The table came from immunoSEQ multiplex PCR; TCRdb's copy has only in-frame clones and leaves some out. Of about 160,000 clones listed, about four fifths are singletons. This CDR3 region has 15 residues. The V gene's germline CDR1 is SGHDT and CDR2 YYEEEE. Losses at the gene ends were 3 bases for V and 4 bases for J; bases not matched to a gene: 7. Source material: PBMCs or T cells enriched from blood (not recorded which). The chain carries TRBV5-6 and TRBJ2-1; TRBD2 matches 7 bases. The TCR originated in a woman in her sixties or seventies who had recovered from COVID-19. The DNA of the CDR3 is TGTGCCAGCAGCTGGAGCGGGAAGGGTTACAATGAGCAGTTCTTC. This sequence encodes CASSWSGKGYNEQFF.